The 17 T cell receptor beta chains listed next were all sequenced from one sample in a study of blood T cells in healthy people across ages. Using a J-beta primer mix together with a sample-barcoded 5' primer, a second PCR was run for roughly 7 to 12 cycles. MiXCR was run by TCRdb on the 5' RACE reads, yielding one entry per CDR3 protein. The repertoire includes around 1.5 million distinct CDR3 sequences, approximately 42% of them detected once, and 6.5% to 10% sits in the top ten. The sample was blood. These receptors were obtained from a woman aged 18-30 years in good health.

The chain couples TRBV5-1 to TRBJ2-7; weak D call: TRBD1 (5 bases). V dropped 0 bases and J dropped 6 bases, with 16 bases sitting between them. CDR1 is SGHRS and CDR2 is YFSETQ in the germline V gene. The length of the CDR3 is 15 residues. CDR3 sequence: CASSLAIGRVSEQYF. For the CDR3, the DNA is TGCGCCAGCAGCTTGGCGATTGGCAGGGTGTCCGAGCAGTACTTC.

This sequence joins TRBV6-2 or TRBV6-3 and TRBJ2-2, with 12 bases fitting TRBD2. This CDR3 has 17 residues. Per the germline V gene, CDR1 is MNHEY and CDR2 is SVGEGT. The V and J ends lost 5 bases and 4 bases, in that order; junction bases with no gene match: 8. The CDR3: CASSQQLAGGTTGELFF. CDR3 DNA sequence: TGTGCCAGCAGTCAACAACTAGCGGGGGGCACCACCGGGGAGCTGTTTTTT.

This clonotype was counted a few times. The rearrangement joins TRBV20-1 to TRBJ2-5; perhaps TRBD2 as D (6 bases). V lost 4 bases, J lost 5 bases, and 14 bases lay in between. Germline assignment: CDR1 DFQATT and CDR2 SNEGSKA (reference sequence). The CDR3 length is 13 residues. DNA of the CDR3: TGCAGTGCTAACCCTCCGGGGGTTGAGACCCAGTACTTC. This sequence encodes CSANPPGVETQYF.

Only one count was recorded for this clonotype. V usage is TRBV6-1 and J usage is TRBJ2-7; 12 positions match TRBD2. The CDR3 extends over 15 amino acids. In germline, CDR1 is MNHNS, CDR2 SASEGT. The V and J ends lost 7 bases and 7 bases, in that order; junction bases with no gene match: 11. DNA of the CDR3: TGTGCCAGCATTCTACTAGCGGGAGGCTTTAATGAGCAGTACTTC. Encoded protein: CASILLAGGFNEQYF.

This clonotype was observed at least ten times. V and J are TRBV4-1 and TRBJ2-1; no definite D call. V lost 0 bases to trimming and J lost 10 bases, with 10 bases between them. Looked up from germline, CDR1 is MGHRA and CDR2 is YSYEKL. The CDR3 loop spans 13 amino acids. CDR3 nucleotide sequence: TGCGCCAGCAGCCAAGATAACTCCTTGGAGCAGTTCTTC. Its protein product is CASSQDNSLEQFF.

This rearrangement joins TRBV28 to TRBJ2-5; D ambiguous. The CDR3 covers 13 residues. Germline CDR1 is MDHEN and CDR2 is SYDVKM. Trimming pared 7 bases from V and 2 bases from J, leaving 11 bases between. The CDR3, as DNA: TGTGCCAGCACCCGACTCGATCAAGAGACCCAGTACTTC. It codes for CASTRLDQETQYF.

This clonotype showed up just a few times. V is TRBV3-1 and J is TRBJ1-1; D possibly corresponds to TRBD1 (5 bases). Germline V gene data show CDR1 as LGHDT and CDR2 as YNNKEL (reference sequence). Deletions cut 5 bases from V and 3 bases from J, with 13 bases between. This CDR3 contains 14 residues. The CDR3 sequence is CASSNSGGDTEAFF. CDR3 bases: TGTGCCAGCAGCAACTCGGGAGGGGACACTGAAGCTTTCTTT.

This clonotype has a handful of counts. The V call is TRBV7-3, the J call TRBJ2-4; D call uncertain. The CDR3 sequence is 8 residues long. Per the germline V gene, CDR1 is SGHTA and CDR2 is FQGTGA. V shed 5 bases and J shed 13 bases, with 3 bases lying between them. The DNA for the CDR3 is TGTGCCAGCAGCGGGCAGTACTTC. Its translation: CASSGQYF.

This clonotype was counted a few times. The J gene is TRBJ2-5, the V gene TRBV4-1; 9 positions match TRBD1. After removal of 3 bases from V and 4 bases from J, the junction contained 3 bases not matched to a gene. CDR1 and CDR2 from the germline V gene are MGHRA and YSYEKL. CDR3 length: 14 amino acids. The CDR3 DNA reads as TGCGCCAGCAGCCACCGACAGGGGGTAGAGACCCAGTACTTC. This sequence encodes CASSHRQGVETQYF.

CDR3 sequence reads: CASSPGLAGVGRTDTQYF. The DNA of the CDR3 is TGTGCCAGCAGTCCGGGACTAGCGGGAGTCGGCCGCACAGATACGCAGTATTTT. The chain combines TRBV12-3 or TRBV12-4 with TRBJ2-3; TRBD2 matches 14 bases. This CDR3 comprises 18 residues. The trim removed 5 bases at V and 1 base at J, leaving 8 bases unmatched.

The rearrangement links TRBV6-4 to TRBJ2-3; D unresolved. Germline V gene sequence: CDR1 MRHNA, CDR2 SNTAGT. V lost 5 bases and J 4 bases, leaving 10 bases between the germline ends. The CDR3 totals 13 residues. The chain's CDR3 is CASSLQFADTQYF. CDR3 bases: TGTGCCAGCAGTCTCCAGTTTGCAGATACGCAGTATTTT.

This clonotype was seen a handful of times. In DNA, the CDR3 is TGTGCCACCAGCAGAGAGGGTGGAGGACTCTCGTTCTCCTACAATGAGCAGTTCTTC. This gives the protein CATSREGGGLSFSYNEQFF. This sequence joins TRBV15 and TRBJ2-1; D is perhaps TRBD2 (5 bases). V dropped 0 bases and J dropped 0 bases, with 18 bases sitting between them. Germline V CDR1 and CDR2: LNHNV, YYDKDF (reference sequence). The CDR3 is 19 amino acids.

J is TRBJ2-6 and V is TRBV20-1; 8 bases agree with TRBD1. Germline V lookup: CDR1 DFQATT, CDR2 SNEGSKA (reference sequence). CDR3 length: 17 amino acids. The V gene end was trimmed by 1 base and the J gene end by 3 bases; junction bases not matched to a gene: 8. For the CDR3, the DNA is TGCAGTGCTAGAGGGTTCCAGGGGGCGGGTGGGGCCAACGTCCTGACTTTC. Translated, it gives CSARGFQGAGGANVLTF.

This clonotype is a singleton in its sample. This chain joins TRBV6-1 and TRBJ2-5; D possibly corresponds to TRBD1 (6 bases). The germline V and J ends were trimmed by 3 bases and 3 bases, with 8 bases remaining between them. There are 13 residues in the CDR3. CDR1 MNHNS and CDR2 SASEGT come from the germline V gene. The CDR3 DNA is TGTGCCAGCAGTGAGGGACACAAAGAGACCCAGTACTTC. This codes for CASSEGHKETQYF.

The rearrangement uses TRBV5-1 and TRBJ2-3, with 7 bases lining up with TRBD1. The CDR3 is 14 amino acids. Germline loops: CDR1 SGHRS, CDR2 YFSETQ. Trimming removed 7 bases from V and 4 bases from J; junction bases left unmatched: 9. The CDR3 sequence: CASQSGQASDTQYF. The CDR3 DNA sequence: TGCGCCAGCCAAAGTGGACAGGCCTCAGATACGCAGTATTTT.

This chain joins TRBV6-1 and TRBJ2-7; 13 bases match TRBD2. The CDR3 covers 14 residues. J lost 5 bases, V lost 6 bases, and 4 bases had no gene match. Germline CDR1 is MNHNS and CDR2 is SASEGT. The CDR3 sequence is CASRTTSGGNEQYF. The CDR3 coding sequence is TGTGCCAGCAGGACGACTAGCGGGGGGAACGAGCAGTACTTC.

This clonotype appeared many times. The chain has TRBV13 and TRBJ2-1, with TRBD2 matching 10 bases. This CDR3 region has 15 residues. V was clipped by 5 bases and J by 7 bases; unmatched bases: 8. The germline V gene encodes CDR1 PRHDT and CDR2 FYEKMQ (reference sequence). Here the CDR3 reads CASSISSGSTNEQFF. The CDR3 DNA sequence: TGTGCCAGCAGCATTTCTAGCGGGAGTACGAATGAGCAGTTCTTC.